The rows below give T cell receptor beta chains drawn from one sample of a study of early T cells in non-severe SARS-CoV-2 infection. Each CDR3 protein is one row after TCRdb ran MiXCR on the 5' RACE reads. The sample shows 85,000 to 100,000 distinct CDR3 sequences, less than 15% of them seen only once. Specimen: whole blood. These receptors were collected from an adult who was a healthcare worker with PCR-confirmed SARS-CoV-2 infection or an uninfected control (not recorded which). Both conserved end residues are part of each CDR3. Fields, in order: D gene, V gene, clone size, J gene, CDR3 DNA, CDR3 protein. D genes are given only for firm matches. A row's size may be missing; if present it is once, few, many or a size class.

D gene: NA
V gene: TRBV7-6
clone size: few
J gene: TRBJ2-3
CDR3 DNA: TGTGCCAGCAGCTTAAGGCCCCCGGGGCAGATAAGCACAGATACGCAGTATTTT
CDR3 protein: CASSLRPPGQISTDTQYF

D gene: NA
V gene: TRBV20-1
clone size: few
J gene: TRBJ2-7
CDR3 DNA: TGCAGTGCTCGGGACTTCTACGAGCAGTACTTC
CDR3 protein: CSARDFYEQYF

D gene: NA
V gene: TRBV29-1
clone size: many
J gene: TRBJ1-1
CDR3 DNA: TGCAGCGTTGGAATTTTGAACACTGAAGCTTTCTTT
CDR3 protein: CSVGILNTEAFF

D gene: TRBD2
V gene: TRBV29-1
clone size: NA
J gene: TRBJ2-1
CDR3 DNA: TGCAGCGTTAAGGCTGGAGTAGCGGGGGGTAATGAGCAGTTCTTC
CDR3 protein: CSVKAGVAGGNEQFF

D gene: TRBD2
V gene: TRBV5-6
clone size: many
J gene: TRBJ2-1
CDR3 DNA: TGTGCCAGCAGTTCAGGGACTAGCGGGGGTGGTGAGCAGTTCTTC
CDR3 protein: CASSSGTSGGGEQFF

D gene: NA
V gene: TRBV5-5
clone size: NA
J gene: TRBJ1-5
CDR3 DNA: TGTGCCAGCAGCAGGACGGGACTCCCGTACAATCAGCCCCAGCATTTT
CDR3 protein: CASSRTGLPYNQPQHF

D gene: NA
V gene: TRBV7-2
clone size: many
J gene: TRBJ2-6
CDR3 DNA: TGTGCCAGCAGAAGGTCCTTTGGGGCCAACGTCCTGACTTTC
CDR3 protein: CASRRSFGANVLTF

D gene: TRBD1
V gene: TRBV6-5
clone size: many
J gene: TRBJ2-1
CDR3 DNA: TGTGCCAGCAGTTCCTACCGGGACAGAGTTGTCTACAATGAGCAGTTCTTC
CDR3 protein: CASSSYRDRVVYNEQFF

D gene: NA
V gene: TRBV7-6
clone size: once
J gene: TRBJ2-1
CDR3 DNA: TGTGTCAGCAGCTTTACCCCGTGGGGGATCTTAAATGAGCAGTTCTTC
CDR3 protein: CVSSFTPWGILNEQFF

D gene: NA
V gene: TRBV11-2
clone size: few
J gene: TRBJ1-2
CDR3 DNA: TGTGCCAGCAGCCGGACAGACTCTAACTATGGCTACACCTTC
CDR3 protein: CASSRTDSNYGYTF

D gene: NA
V gene: TRBV5-1
clone size: many
J gene: TRBJ2-7
CDR3 DNA: TGCGCCAGCAGCACCCCCCAGGGTTACGAGCAGTACTTC
CDR3 protein: CASSTPQGYEQYF

D gene: NA
V gene: TRBV2
clone size: many
J gene: TRBJ2-4
CDR3 DNA: TGTGCCAGCAGTGAAGAACGGAGTCAGTACTTC
CDR3 protein: CASSEERSQYF

D gene: TRBD1
V gene: TRBV10-1
clone size: many
J gene: TRBJ2-3
CDR3 DNA: TGCGCCAGCAGTGATGGGACAGGGCTTGCAGATACGCAGTATTTT
CDR3 protein: CASSDGTGLADTQYF

D gene: NA
V gene: TRBV28
clone size: many
J gene: TRBJ2-1
CDR3 DNA: TGTGCCAGCAGTTTGAGCCTCAATGAGCAGTTCTTC
CDR3 protein: CASSLSLNEQFF

D gene: NA
V gene: TRBV9
clone size: NA
J gene: TRBJ2-1
CDR3 DNA: TGTGCCAGCAGCGTAGGTGGGGGACTCCAGTTCTTC
CDR3 protein: CASSVGGGLQFF

D gene: NA
V gene: TRBV4-1
clone size: NA
J gene: TRBJ1-3
CDR3 DNA: TGCGCCAGCAGCCAAGGGGCAGCCTCTGGAAACACCATATATTTT
CDR3 protein: CASSQGAASGNTIYF

D gene: TRBD2
V gene: TRBV28
clone size: NA
J gene: TRBJ2-7
CDR3 DNA: TGTGCCAGCAGACCTCCCTCGGGGGGGGAGGACGAGCAGTACTTC
CDR3 protein: CASRPPSGGEDEQYF

D gene: NA
V gene: TRBV7-3
clone size: NA
J gene: TRBJ2-3
CDR3 DNA: TGTGCCAGCAGCCGAGATGGTCGGGCAGGGGATACGCAGTATTTT
CDR3 protein: CASSRDGRAGDTQYF

D gene: NA
V gene: TRBV7-2
clone size: many
J gene: TRBJ1-2
CDR3 DNA: TGTGCCAGCAGCTTTGGGTCGGCACCTAACTATGGCTACACCTTC
CDR3 protein: CASSFGSAPNYGYTF

D gene: TRBD1
V gene: TRBV28
clone size: few
J gene: TRBJ1-2
CDR3 DNA: TGTGCCAGCAGTTTCCTGGACAGGGATTGGAACTATGGCTACACCTTC
CDR3 protein: CASSFLDRDWNYGYTF

D gene: NA
V gene: TRBV7-9
clone size: many
J gene: TRBJ2-2
CDR3 DNA: TGTGCCAGCAGCGGTCGGGACTGGGGCACCGGGGAGCTGTTTTTT
CDR3 protein: CASSGRDWGTGELFF

D gene: NA
V gene: TRBV29-1
clone size: few
J gene: TRBJ2-1
CDR3 DNA: TGCAGCGGAGGACTCCATCAAAGCAATGAGCAGTTCTTC
CDR3 protein: CSGGLHQSNEQFF

D gene: NA
V gene: TRBV10-2
clone size: many
J gene: TRBJ2-1
CDR3 DNA: TGCGCCAGCACCATAGGGAGGGGGGAGCAGTTCTTC
CDR3 protein: CASTIGRGEQFF

D gene: NA
V gene: TRBV7-9
clone size: NA
J gene: TRBJ2-5
CDR3 DNA: TGTGCCAGCTTTACACAGGACCAAGAGACCCAGTACTTC
CDR3 protein: CASFTQDQETQYF

D gene: NA
V gene: TRBV29-1
clone size: many
J gene: TRBJ2-7
CDR3 DNA: TGCAGCGTTCGGACAGCCTCCTACGAGCAGTACTTC
CDR3 protein: CSVRTASYEQYF

D gene: NA
V gene: TRBV12-3/TRBV12-4
clone size: once
J gene: TRBJ2-1
CDR3 DNA: TGTGCCAGCAGTTCCAGGAGGTCCTACAATGAGCAGTTCTTC
CDR3 protein: CASSSRRSYNEQFF

D gene: NA
V gene: TRBV12-3/TRBV12-4
clone size: NA
J gene: TRBJ1-5
CDR3 DNA: TGTGCCAGCAGGGGTGTGGGCAATCAGCCCCAGCATTTT
CDR3 protein: CASRGVGNQPQHF

D gene: TRBD2
V gene: TRBV18
clone size: many
J gene: TRBJ2-3
CDR3 DNA: TGTGCCAGCTCACCACACGGGGGGACAGATACGCAGTATTTT
CDR3 protein: CASSPHGGTDTQYF

D gene: TRBD1
V gene: TRBV12-3/TRBV12-4
clone size: few
J gene: TRBJ2-3
CDR3 DNA: TGTGCCAGCAGTTCTAGGGGGCGCGCAGATACGCAGTATTTT
CDR3 protein: CASSSRGRADTQYF

D gene: NA
V gene: TRBV7-3
clone size: NA
J gene: TRBJ2-3
CDR3 DNA: TGTGCCAGCAGCTTCGGTACCGGGGCAGGGGCAGATACGCAGTATTTT
CDR3 protein: CASSFGTGAGADTQYF